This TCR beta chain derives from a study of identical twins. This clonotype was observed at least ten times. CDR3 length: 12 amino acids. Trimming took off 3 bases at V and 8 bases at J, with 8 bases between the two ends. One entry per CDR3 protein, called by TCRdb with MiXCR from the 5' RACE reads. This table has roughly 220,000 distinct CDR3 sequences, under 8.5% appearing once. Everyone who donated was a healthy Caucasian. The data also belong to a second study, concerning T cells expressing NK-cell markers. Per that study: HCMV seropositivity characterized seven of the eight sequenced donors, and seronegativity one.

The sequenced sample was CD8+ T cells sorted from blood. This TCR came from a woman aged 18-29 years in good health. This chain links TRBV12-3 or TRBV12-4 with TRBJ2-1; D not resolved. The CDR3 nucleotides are TGTGCCAGCAGTTTCGGCCTCCATGAGCAGTTCTTC. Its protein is CASSFGLHEQFF.